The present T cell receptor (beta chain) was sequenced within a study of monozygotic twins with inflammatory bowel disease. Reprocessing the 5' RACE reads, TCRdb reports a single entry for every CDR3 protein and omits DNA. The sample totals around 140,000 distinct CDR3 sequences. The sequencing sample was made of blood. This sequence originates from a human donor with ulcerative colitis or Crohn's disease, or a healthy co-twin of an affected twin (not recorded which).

CDR3 loop: CASTGTSGSLNSNTGELFF. The rearrangement links TRBV2 to TRBJ2-2; TCRdb's D call of TRBD2 is untestable without DNA. CDR3 size: 19 residues. The germline V gene encodes CDR1 SNHLY and CDR2 FYNNEI.